Presented here are 18 T cell receptor beta chains from one specimen sequenced in a study of blood T cell repertoires in COVID-19. Here immunoSEQ multiplex PCR was the method, and the copy in TCRdb shows in-frame clones only, minus some. The table shows around 67,000 clones, with around 82% occurring only once. The specimen was peripheral blood. The receptor source for this set is a man aged 45-65 years with active COVID-19.

The chain combines TRBV6-5 with TRBJ2-2, with TRBD1 matching 7 bases. After removal of 5 bases from V and 0 bases from J, the junction contained 3 bases not matched to a gene. The CDR3 covers 15 residues. Per germline, CDR1 MNHEY and CDR2 SVGAGI. In DNA form, the CDR3 reads TGTGCCAGCAGTCGACAGGGAACGAACACCGGGGAGCTGTTTTTT. Translation: CASSRQGTNTGELFF.

This clone has only one observation. Written as DNA, the CDR3 is TGTGCCAGCAGCCTTAGATTAAGGGGGACAGGGGCCGCCAAGGGCTATGGCTACACCTTC. This translates into CASSLRLRGTGAAKGYGYTF. V gene TRBV3-1 (or the pseudogene TRBV3-2) combines with J gene TRBJ1-2; 10 bases map to TRBD1. In germline, CDR1 is LGHDT, CDR2 YNNKEL (reference sequence). Trimming cost V 4 bases and J 4 bases; bases outside gene matches: 21. This CDR3 region has 20 residues.

This chain joins TRBV6-5 and TRBJ2-7; TRBD1 matches 7 bases. Germline V gives CDR1 MNHEY, CDR2 SVGAGI. The V gene end was trimmed by 0 bases and the J gene end by 2 bases; junction bases not matched to a gene: 1. The CDR3 is 14 residues long. This chain's CDR3 is CASSYSDRAYEQYF. CDR3 in DNA: TGTGCCAGCAGTTACTCAGACAGGGCCTACGAGCAGTACTTC.

The gene calls are TRBV29-1 and TRBJ1-1; TRBD1 matches 9 bases. With 6 bases clipped from V and 4 bases from J, the junction kept 6 bases outside the gene matches. CDR3 size: 13 residues. Germline loops: CDR1 SQVTM, CDR2 ANQGSEA. In nucleotides, the CDR3 is TGCAGCGTCCGGGACAGGGACCTCACTGAAGCTTTCTTT. Amino acids: CSVRDRDLTEAFF.

The chain has TRBV7-9 and TRBJ2-5; 7 bases are a match to TRBD1. Germline values: CDR1 SEHNR, CDR2 FQNEAQ (reference sequence). The CDR3 is made up of 13 amino acids. V dropped 5 bases and J dropped 4; count of bases not matched to a gene: 4. The CDR3 coding sequence is TGTGCCAGCAGCCCCAGGACAGGAGAGACCCAGTACTTC. This gives the protein CASSPRTGETQYF.

V is TRBV7-2 and J is TRBJ2-1; TRBD2 agrees at 10 bases. Germline V gene sequence: CDR1 SGHTA, CDR2 FQGNSA. The CDR3 totals 15 residues. J lost 5 bases, V lost 5 bases, and 6 bases had no gene match. Here the CDR3 DNA reads TGTGCCAGCAGCCCGCAGAGCGGGGGGGACAATGAGCAGTTCTTC. This codes for CASSPQSGGDNEQFF.

This chain connects TRBV27 to TRBJ2-6; D is ambiguous. This CDR3 has 16 amino acids. With 8 bases removed from V and 0 bases from J, the gap between germline ends came to 14 bases. Germline V lookup: CDR1 MNHEY, CDR2 SMNVEV (reference sequence). CDR3 sequence: CASRLGSNSGANVLTF. DNA for the CDR3: TGTGCCAGCCGTCTGGGCAGCAACTCTGGGGCCAACGTCCTGACTTTC.

This chain's CDR3 is CASSSPYRNTEAFF. The CDR3 DNA reads TGTGCCAGCAGCTCCCCGTACAGGAACACTGAAGCTTTCTTT. This chain uses TRBV7-2 with TRBJ1-1; D not certain. In germline, CDR1 is SGHTA, CDR2 FQGNSA. V was trimmed by 4 bases and J by 1 base, leaving 10 bases between them. This CDR3 region has 14 residues.

The chain joins TRBV18 to TRBJ2-7; 7 nucleotides line up with TRBD1. V shed 2 bases, J shed 1 base, and the junction held 5 bases outside the gene matches. The CDR3 is 15 amino acids. CDR1 and CDR2 (germline): KGHSH, LQKENI. CDR3 protein: CASSPLGTESYEQYF. CDR3 DNA: TGTGCCAGCTCACCATTAGGGACAGAGTCCTACGAGCAGTACTTC. The full variable domain, its missing parts supplied by reference TRBV18 and TRBJ2-7, is NAGVMQNPRHLVRRRGQEARLRCSPMKGHSHVYWYRQLPEEGLKFMVYLQKENIIDESGMPKERFSAEFPKEGPSILRIQQVVRGDSAAYFCASSPLGTESYEQYFGPGTRLTVT.

The rearrangement links TRBV18 to TRBJ1-2; a possible D gene is TRBD1 (5 bases). The CDR3 is made up of 14 amino acids. V was clipped by 3 bases and J by 4 bases, with 12 bases between them. CDR1 is KGHSH and CDR2 is LQKENI in the germline V gene. The CDR3, as DNA: TGTGCCAGCTCACCTCAGGGTTTCGGCTATGGCTACACCTTC. Translated, it gives CASSPQGFGYGYTF.

This rearrangement joins TRBV5-4 to TRBJ2-5, with TRBD2 matching over 8 bases. Germline CDR1 reads SGHNT; CDR2 reads YYREEE (reference sequence). The CDR3 loop spans 15 amino acids. V trimming: 10 bases; J trimming: 4 bases; junction bases outside the gene matches: 15. CDR3 sequence reads: CAWGWTSQRRETQYF. DNA for the CDR3: TGTGCCTGGGGATGGACTAGCCAAAGGAGAGAGACCCAGTACTTC.

This clone is medium-sized in the sample. The chain has TRBV29-1 and TRBJ2-5; TRBD2 is a possible D gene (5 bases). V shed 1 base and J shed 2 bases, with 8 bases lying between them. This CDR3 region has 13 residues. Germline V CDR1 and CDR2: SQVTM, ANQGSEA. The CDR3 DNA sequence: TGCAGCGTTGAAGTTACTAGACAAGAGACCCAGTACTTC. It is translated as CSVEVTRQETQYF. The variable domain in full, with the rest retrieved from reference TRBV29-1 and TRBJ2-5, is SAVISQKPSRDICQRGTSLTIQCQVDSQVTMMFWYRQQPGQSLTLIATANQGSEATYESGFVIDKFPISRPNLTFSTLTVSNMSPEDSSIYLCSVEVTRQETQYFGPGTRLLVL.

The CDR3 region is CASSPAGTVLDTQYF. CDR3 bases: TGTGCCAGCAGCCCCGCCGGGACAGTTCTGGATACGCAGTATTTT. This sequence joins TRBV9 and TRBJ2-3; TRBD1 matches at 7 bases. CDR3 length: 15 residues. The V and J ends lost 4 bases and 6 bases, in that order; junction bases with no gene match: 11. Germline V gives CDR1 SGDLS, CDR2 YYNGEE.

V usage is TRBV3-1 (or the pseudogene TRBV3-2) and J usage is TRBJ1-1; possible D gene TRBD1, 6 bases. The length of the CDR3 is 15 residues. Germline assignment: CDR1 LGHDT and CDR2 YNNKEL (reference sequence). Trimming took 4 bases from V and 1 from J, leaving 13 bases between them. CDR3 region: CASSLGGGPNTEAFF. CDR3 sequence (DNA): TGTGCCAGCAGCCTCGGCGGGGGCCCGAACACTGAAGCTTTCTTT.

The chain carries TRBV4-1 and TRBJ2-4; 16 bases agree with TRBD2. Germline CDR1 is MGHRA and CDR2 is YSYEKL. The J segment lost 7 bases and the V segment lost 3 bases, leaving 18 bases of the junction unmatched. The length of the CDR3 is 21 residues. CDR3 region: CASSHPLPPGLAGGPLNIQYF. Here the CDR3 DNA reads TGCGCCAGCAGCCACCCCCTCCCCCCGGGACTAGCGGGAGGGCCTCTGAACATTCAGTACTTC.

The chain is built from TRBV7-9 and TRBJ1-5, with D perhaps matching TRBD1 (5 bases). CDR3 length: 13 residues. CDR1 is SEHNR and CDR2 is FQNEAQ in the germline V gene (reference sequence). Between the trimmed V and J ends, which lost 6 bases and 6 bases, there was a span of 12 bases. The CDR3, as DNA: TGTGCCAGCAGTGGGGGGAGGGGTCAGCCCCAGCATTTT. Its translation: CASSGGRGQPQHF. Drawing the rest from reference TRBV7-9 and TRBJ1-5, the complete variable domain is DTGVSQNPRHKITKRGQNVTFRCDPISEHNRLYWYRQTLGQGPEFLTYFQNEAQLEKSRLLSDRFSAERPKGSFSTLEIQRTEQGDSAMYLCASSGGRGQPQHFGDGTRLSIL.

This chain uses TRBV3-1 (or the pseudogene TRBV3-2) with TRBJ1-1, with TRBD1 as a possible D gene (6 bases). The CDR3 loop spans 13 amino acids. The germline V gene encodes CDR1 LGHDT and CDR2 YNNKEL (reference sequence). The germline V and J ends were trimmed by 3 bases and 6 bases, with 11 bases remaining between them. The CDR3 DNA follows: TGTGCCAGCAGCCAGGACAGCACCCCTGAAGCTTTCTTT. Residues: CASSQDSTPEAFF.

Here the CDR3 reads CASSLAGRRGGTEAFF. The CDR3 region has the DNA TGTGCCAGCAGCTTAGCGGGGAGGAGGGGAGGCACTGAAGCTTTCTTT. The rearrangement uses TRBV7-2 and TRBJ1-1; TRBD1 might be the D (5 bases). The CDR3 contains 16 residues. Germline CDR1 is SGHTA and CDR2 is FQGNSA. V dropped 0 bases and J dropped 4 bases, with 15 bases sitting between them.